This T cell receptor beta chain was captured in a study of OX40 agonist ivuxolimab in advanced cancers. Turning to the overall study: Ivuxolimab, which targeted the costimulatory receptor OX40 (CD134), was an agonistic, fully human IgG2 monoclonal antibody. Partial responses were achieved by three dose-escalation patients, of whom one had hepatocellular carcinoma and two had cutaneous melanoma. The point of sequencing TCRbeta in the periphery was to test whether ivuxolimab changed TCR sequence diversity and drove clonal T-cell expansion. The dose-escalation cohort was almost 85% male with a mean age of around 62 years, ranging from 23 to 79. Intravenous ivuxolimab was administered to patients every 2 weeks at six dose levels: 0.01, 0.1, 0.3, 1.5, 3 and 10 mg/kg. Of the roughly 51 patients in dose escalation, 19 had hepatocellular carcinoma, about 15 had melanoma, 9 had renal cell carcinoma and 9 had head and neck cancer. Prior anti-PD-1, anti-PD-L1 or anti-CTLA-4 therapy was permitted, and 30% to 50% of dose-escalation patients had received checkpoint inhibitors. The monotherapy dose-escalation portion (N ≈ 55 patients) of the phase I ivuxolimab trial is reported in the paper.

From the germline V gene, CDR1 is KGHSH and CDR2 is LQKENI. The CDR3 goes from the cysteine to the phenylalanine over 13 residues. The read is trimmed to its CDR3 DNA, 39 bases read in frame from base 1. The V end loses 1 base and the J end loses 6 bases, and a stretch of 10 bases separates them. To sequence the TCRbeta CDR3 region, genomic DNA was isolated from the sorted cells. The immunoSEQ Assay was used to sequence the TCRbeta CDR3 regions. What TCRdb holds here is the immuneACCESS table cut down to in-frame rearrangements. Part of the clones is not present; checked against another copy, under half of the missing clones reflect an unresolved V gene, and the others are unexplained. This sample comprises tens of thousands of clones, about 82% of them detected only once. The top ten clonotypes cover 11% of the sample. Patients with autoimmune disease history or receiving systemic immunosuppression were excluded from the trial. In every dose cohort, peripheral blood was drawn for TCR sequencing at baseline, cycle 4 day 1, and cycle 7 day 1. The samples were taken from a phase I, first-in-human, multicenter, open-label dose-escalation trial of ivuxolimab. The trial enrolled adults with locally advanced or metastatic head and neck squamous cell, hepatocellular, melanoma or renal cell carcinoma. CD4+ and CD8+ T cells were sorted separately from peripheral blood before TCR sequencing.

Broader findings and caveats from the paper: Low levels of normalized T-cell clonal expansion were also seen in some patients who did not respond. Antigen specificity was not determined for the clonally expanded peripheral T cells. In the 0.1-3.0 mg/kg groups, partial responders were among the patients with the lowest normalized peripheral clonal expansion, particularly in CD8+ T cells. On average, CD8+ T cells showed more expanded clones than CD4+ T cells after ivuxolimab. At doses of 0.1 to 3.0 mg/kg, clonal expansion of both CD4+ and CD8+ blood T cells was observed from baseline to week 6.

With regard to this clone: This clone's antigen is unknown. No much larger clonotype is one base removed from it; base qualities were not supplied.

This sequence uses TRBV18 and TRBJ2-7; the D gene is perhaps TRBD2, on 6 matching bases. The sequence was obtained from an adult with an advanced solid tumor such as melanoma, head and neck, liver or kidney cancer. The sequenced sample was CD4+ or CD8+ T cells sorted from blood, obtained in a trial of the OX40 agonist ivuxolimab. The CDR3 reads CASSPRGEAEQYF. The DNA sequence is TGTGCCAGCTCACCACGAGGGGAGGCCGAGCAGTACTTC.